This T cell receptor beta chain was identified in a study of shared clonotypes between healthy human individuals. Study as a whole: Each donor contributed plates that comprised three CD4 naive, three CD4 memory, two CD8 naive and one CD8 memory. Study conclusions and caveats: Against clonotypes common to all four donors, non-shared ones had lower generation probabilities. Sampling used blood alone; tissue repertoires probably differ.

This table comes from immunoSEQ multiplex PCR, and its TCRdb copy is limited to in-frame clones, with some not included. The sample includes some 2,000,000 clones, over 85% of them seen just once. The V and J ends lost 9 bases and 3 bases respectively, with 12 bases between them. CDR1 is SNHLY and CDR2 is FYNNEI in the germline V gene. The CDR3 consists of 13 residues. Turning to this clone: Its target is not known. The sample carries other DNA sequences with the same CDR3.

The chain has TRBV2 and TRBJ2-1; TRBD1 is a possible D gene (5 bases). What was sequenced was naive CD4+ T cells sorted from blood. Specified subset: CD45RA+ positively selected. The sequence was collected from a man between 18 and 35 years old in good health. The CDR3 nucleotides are TGTGCCAGTTCCGGACAACTCTACAATGAGCAGTTCTTC. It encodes CASSGQLYNEQFF.